This T cell receptor (beta chain) was profiled in a study of regulatory and conventional T cells in RAG deficiency. General study findings and limits: Patient subsets had shorter CDR3s; Omenn Treg-Tconv overlap exceeded 85%. Compared with controls, unique Treg TCR beta sequences dropped roughly 100-fold in Omenn syndrome and CID/AS. Shannon entropy was markedly lower and Simpson indices higher in RAG-deficient patients than control T-cell subsets.

Regulatory T cells were sorted from blood as CD4+ CD25-high CD127-low cells. TCRdb's copy holds only in-frame clones and misses some; the assay was immunoSEQ multiplex PCR. The sample yields 7,000 to 8,500 clones, approximately 94% seen once. Germline values: CDR1 SGDLS, CDR2 YYNGEE. CDR3 length equals 17 residues. V lost 3 bases, J lost 3 bases, and 12 bases stayed unmatched. A remark on this clone: Its antigen is not identified.

The data also belong to a second study, concerning regulatory T cells. That paper adds: The primer mix had 52 TRBV and 13 TRBJ primers.

The sequence came from a human donor in good health. The J gene is TRBJ2-5, the V gene TRBV9; 9 bases match TRBD1. Sample: CD127- CD25+ CD4+ Tregs sorted from blood. The CDR3 reads CASSGTLGTGSEETQYF. The CDR3 nucleotides are TGTGCCAGCAGCGGAACCCTCGGGACAGGGTCCGAAGAGACCCAGTACTTC.